The rows below give T cell receptor beta chains drawn from one sample of a study of blood T cell repertoires in COVID-19. Measured with immunoSEQ multiplex PCR; TCRdb has only the in-frame clones, and not every one. The table records approximately 490,000 clones, roughly 90% of them present only once. What was sequenced was PBMCs or T cells enriched from blood (not recorded which). All receptors derive from a woman in her late teens or twenties who had recovered from COVID-19. Both conserved end residues are part of each CDR3. A D gene is named only where the DNA matches it firmly. Size is stated for part of the rows, as once, few or many counts, or as a class when the clone is expanded.

d_call	v_call	clone_size	j_call	cdr3_aa	cdr3_nt
-	TRBV30	-	TRBJ2-1	CAWTRELASSPFF	TGTGCCTGGACCCGCGAGCTAGCGTCCTCTCCGTTCTTC
TRBD1	TRBV7-3	-	TRBJ2-1	CASSPGGLYNEQFF	TGTGCCAGCAGCCCAGGGGGCTTATACAATGAGCAGTTCTTC
-	TRBV12-3/TRBV12-4	-	TRBJ1-5	CASTTGGRQPQHF	TGTGCCAGTACGACGGGGGGTAGGCAGCCCCAGCATTTT
-	TRBV4-1	-	TRBJ1-2	CASSQGKGGGDYGYTF	TGCGCCAGCAGCCAAGGAAAGGGAGGTGGGGACTATGGCTACACCTTC
TRBD1	TRBV5-1	-	TRBJ1-1	CASSLETGRRVSEAFF	TGCGCCAGCAGCTTGGAGACAGGGAGAAGGGTATCTGAAGCTTTCTTT
-	TRBV30	-	TRBJ2-1	CAWSRGGGLHEQFF	TGTGCCTGGAGTAGAGGGGGGGGCTTGCATGAGCAGTTCTTC
-	TRBV11-2	-	TRBJ1-1	CASSPVMNTEAFF	TGTGCCAGCAGCCCCGTAATGAACACTGAAGCTTTCTTT
TRBD1	TRBV5-1	-	TRBJ2-1	CASSSGDRLYNEQFF	TGCGCCAGCAGCTCAGGGGACAGACTCTACAATGAGCAGTTCTTC
TRBD2	TRBV7-2	-	TRBJ2-3	CASSLEVAGGGTDTQYF	TGTGCCAGCAGCTTAGAGGTAGCGGGGGGGGGCACAGATACGCAGTATTTT
-	TRBV4-1	-	TRBJ2-7	CASSQVEGGYEQYF	TGCGCCAGCAGCCAAGTCGAGGGAGGCTACGAGCAGTACTTC
-	TRBV28	-	TRBJ2-1	CASSFGENEQFF	TGTGCCAGCAGTTTCGGTGAAAATGAGCAGTTCTTC
-	TRBV28	-	TRBJ1-1	CASSSGVTEAFF	TGTGCCAGCAGTTCAGGGGTGACTGAAGCTTTCTTT
-	TRBV10-3	-	TRBJ1-3	CAPTGEGSGNTIYF	TGTGCCCCCACGGGGGAGGGATCTGGAAACACCATATATTTT
-	TRBV3-1/TRBV3-2	-	TRBJ1-2	CASSQDLTEAGYTF	TGTGCCAGCAGCCAAGATTTGACAGAAGCTGGCTACACCTTC
-	TRBV27	-	TRBJ2-1	CASSYRAEDNEQFF	TGTGCCAGCAGTTATCGAGCGGAAGACAATGAGCAGTTCTTC
-	TRBV27	-	TRBJ2-3	CASTPSPRGQDTQYF	TGTGCCAGCACCCCTTCTCCTAGGGGCCAAGATACGCAGTATTTT
TRBD1	TRBV5-1	few	TRBJ1-2	CASSLTGGNYGYTF	TGCGCCAGCAGCTTGACAGGGGGTAACTATGGCTACACCTTC
TRBD1	TRBV5-6	-	TRBJ1-1	CASSSQGWTEAFF	TGTGCCAGCAGCTCACAGGGGTGGACTGAAGCTTTCTTT
-	TRBV11-2	-	TRBJ1-5	CASSPIGGNQPQHF	TGTGCCAGCAGCCCGATCGGGGGCAATCAGCCCCAGCATTTT
-	TRBV25-1	-	TRBJ1-3	CASSTRESAGNTIYF	TGTGCCAGCTCGACGAGGGAGTCGGCTGGAAACACCATATATTTT
TRBD2	TRBV4-1	-	TRBJ2-7	CASSQSGGSSYEQYF	TGCGCCAGCAGCCAGAGCGGGGGGAGCTCCTACGAGCAGTACTTC
-	TRBV27	-	TRBJ1-6	CASSFGEPTTLNSPLHF	TGTGCCAGCAGTTTCGGGGAGCCCACAACCCTTAATTCACCCCTCCACTTT
TRBD1	TRBV7-2	-	TRBJ1-2	CASRTLPIQGASGYTF	TGTGCCAGCAGGACACTACCAATACAGGGGGCATCGGGCTACACCTTC
-	TRBV3-1/TRBV3-2	-	TRBJ1-1	CASSQDRGYTEAFF	TGTGCCAGCAGCCAAGATAGGGGTTACACTGAAGCTTTCTTT
TRBD1	TRBV7-8	-	TRBJ2-7	CASSLTGGNGQYF	TGTGCCAGCAGCCTGACAGGGGGAAATGGGCAGTACTTC
-	TRBV6-5	-	TRBJ1-1	CASSSPGTSLEAFF	TGTGCCAGCAGTTCCCCAGGGACAAGCCTTGAAGCTTTCTTT
-	TRBV6-1	once	TRBJ2-7	CASSELEASYEQYF	TGTGCCAGCAGTGAACTGGAGGCCTCCTACGAGCAGTACTTC
-	TRBV10-2	few	TRBJ1-1	CASSERGDTEAFF	TGCGCCAGCAGTGAGCGGGGGGACACTGAAGCTTTCTTT
-	TRBV5-4	-	TRBJ1-1	CASSRDRITEAFF	TGTGCCAGCAGCCGCGACAGGATCACTGAAGCTTTCTTT
-	TRBV5-4	-	TRBJ2-3	CASSLQGTDTQYF	TGTGCCAGCAGCTTGCAGGGCACAGATACGCAGTATTTT
-	TRBV19	-	TRBJ2-3	CASMVLGADTQYF	TGTGCCAGTATGGTTCTAGGGGCAGATACGCAGTATTTT
TRBD1	TRBV6-1	-	TRBJ1-1	CASSGAGGNTEAFF	TGTGCCAGCAGTGGAGCAGGGGGTAACACTGAAGCTTTCTTT
-	TRBV4-1	-	TRBJ1-2	CASSQDRLGQPNYGYTF	TGCGCCAGCAGCCAAGATAGGTTAGGACAGCCTAACTATGGCTACACCTTC
TRBD2	TRBV5-1	once	TRBJ2-1	CASRVAGDEQFF	TGCGCCAGCAGGGTAGCGGGGGATGAGCAGTTCTTC
TRBD1	TRBV2	-	TRBJ2-7	CASSGGEGTAAYEQYF	TGTGCCAGCAGTGGGGGAGAGGGGACAGCCGCCTACGAGCAGTACTTC
-	TRBV7-9	-	TRBJ2-7	CASSLTGVTYEQYF	TGTGCCAGCAGCTTAACGGGGGTGACCTACGAGCAGTACTTC
TRBD1	TRBV6-4	-	TRBJ2-3	CASSDGWTGGTDTQYF	TGTGCCAGCAGTGATGGGTGGACAGGGGGCACAGATACGCAGTATTTT
-	TRBV18	-	TRBJ1-1	CASSPPGEIANTEAFF	TGTGCCAGCTCACCGCCCGGGGAAATAGCGAACACTGAAGCTTTCTTT
TRBD2	TRBV29-1	-	TRBJ2-7	CSVPLTSGVYEQYF	TGCAGCGTTCCCCTGACTAGCGGGGTCTACGAGCAGTACTTC
-	TRBV29-1	-	TRBJ2-7	CSVSGLLSYEQYF	TGCAGCGTTTCCGGACTACTAAGCTACGAGCAGTACTTC
TRBD1	TRBV6-1	few	TRBJ1-2	CASSDLGFAGQGIGGYTF	TGTGCCAGCAGTGATTTGGGGTTCGCGGGACAGGGGATTGGCGGCTACACCTTC
-	TRBV5-4	-	TRBJ1-2	CASSFRTDYGYTF	TGTGCCAGCAGCTTCCGGACAGACTATGGCTACACCTTC
TRBD1	TRBV29-1	-	TRBJ1-6	CSVEHERDREKAPLHF	TGCAGCGTTGAACATGAGCGGGACAGGGAAAAAGCACCCCTCCACTTT
-	TRBV30	-	TRBJ1-1	CAWTFGSTEAFF	TGTGCCTGGACTTTTGGGAGCACTGAAGCTTTCTTT
-	TRBV24-1	-	TRBJ1-5	CATSDRLFNQPQHF	TGTGCCACCAGTGATCGTTTATTCAATCAGCCCCAGCATTTT
-	TRBV1	-	TRBJ2-7	CTSSPQVALKRLYEQYF	TGCACCAGCAGCCCCCAGGTGGCTCTTAAAAGGCTCTACGAGCAGTACTTC
-	TRBV18	-	TRBJ1-3	CASSPTGGAGNTIYF	TGTGCCAGCTCACCGACGGGGGGAGCTGGAAACACCATATATTTT
TRBD1	TRBV19	few	TRBJ2-7	CASSPRGQGVVYEQYF	TGTGCCAGTAGCCCCCGGGGACAGGGGGTAGTCTACGAGCAGTACTTC
TRBD1	TRBV18	once	TRBJ1-5	CASSLNQGAGNQPQHF	TGTGCCAGCTCACTAAATCAGGGGGCGGGCAATCAGCCCCAGCATTTT